This T cell receptor (beta chain) appears in the sequencing data of a study of siplizumab effects on memory and regulatory T cells. Notes on this clone: Antigen: not known.

In each sample, roughly 10^5 TCR templates were assayed. Here immunoSEQ multiplex PCR was the method, and the copy in TCRdb shows in-frame clones only, minus some. The sample carries roughly 120,000 clones, roughly 94% recorded once. J gave up 4 bases and V 0 bases, and 7 bases lay outside the gene matches. The CDR3 spans 17 residues. Study conclusions and caveats: Many proliferating CD4+ or CD8+ clones remained unclassified. Roughly 75-95% of them could not be assigned either a naive or a memory phenotype. The diversity of naive T cells seemed greater than that of memory cells, and their alloresponse contribution seemed major.

This clonotype was sampled from a human donor in good health. Sequencing was performed on non-Treg CD4+ T cells sorted from blood. The rearrangement joins TRBV23-1 to TRBJ2-2; 8 bases fit TRBD1. TRBV23-1 is an ORF for which the function is uncertain. CDR3 nucleotides: TGCGCCAGCAGTCAATCCAGACAGGGGAAATGCACCGGGGAGCTGTTTTTT. Its protein product is CASSQSRQGKCTGELFF.